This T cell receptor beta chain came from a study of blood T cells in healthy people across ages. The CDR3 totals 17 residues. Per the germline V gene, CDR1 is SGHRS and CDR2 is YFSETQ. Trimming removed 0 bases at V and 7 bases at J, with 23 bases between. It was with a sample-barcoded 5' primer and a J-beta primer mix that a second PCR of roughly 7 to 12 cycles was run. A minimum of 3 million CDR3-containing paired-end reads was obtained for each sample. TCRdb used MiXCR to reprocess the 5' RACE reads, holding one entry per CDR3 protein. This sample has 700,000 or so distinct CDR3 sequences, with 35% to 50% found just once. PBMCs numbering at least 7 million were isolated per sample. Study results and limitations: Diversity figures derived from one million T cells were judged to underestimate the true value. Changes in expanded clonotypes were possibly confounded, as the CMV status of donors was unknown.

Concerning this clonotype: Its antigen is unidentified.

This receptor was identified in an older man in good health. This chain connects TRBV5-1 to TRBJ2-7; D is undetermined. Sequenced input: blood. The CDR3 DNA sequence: TGCGCCAGCAGCTTGGATATAGGGCTTTCCCAAAAGATGGAGCAGTACTTC. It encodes CASSLDIGLSQKMEQYF.